This entry concerns a single T cell receptor beta chain. The sample is drawn from a study of blood T cell repertoires in COVID-19. Study-wide background: The study drew acute and convalescent COVID-19 samples from the United States, Italy and Spain. T cells, B-cell-depleted T cells, or PBMCs supplied cDNA or gDNA.

Under the authors' procedure: Counts of nucleated cells, estimated from reference gene primer amplification, were obtained. Clones were read by immunoSEQ multiplex PCR, and TCRdb kept only the in-frame ones, dropping some. The V and J calls and clone size were taken over from that table, and D and trimming were inferred from the DNA. The sample contains about 70,000 clones, approximately 83% of which appear only once. V lost 8 bases, J lost 7 bases, and 11 bases stayed unmatched. Per germline, CDR1 MNHEY and CDR2 SMNVEV (reference sequence). The CDR3 totals 15 residues. This TCR was recovered from a human donor in a cohort sampled during active COVID-19. This chain uses TRBV27 with TRBJ2-1, with 10 positions matching TRBD1. Sample: peripheral blood. The CDR3 coding sequence is TGTGCCAGCTGCAGGGACAGGGGTTTAGTAAATGAGCAGTTCTTC. It translates to CASCRDRGLVNEQFF.